This T cell receptor (beta chain) stems from a study of identical twins. General study findings and limits: There was an excess of low generation probability in the out-of-frame alpha sequences that twins shared.

Each CDR3 protein gets one entry after TCRdb re-called the 5' RACE reads with MiXCR. The sample carries hundreds of thousands of distinct CDR3 sequences, 15% to 20% recorded once. From germline, CDR1 is SGHAT and CDR2 FQNNGV. The CDR3 has 15 residues. V lost 2 bases to trimming and J lost 1 base; unmatched junction nucleotides: 1. A remark on this clonotype: Its antigen remains unknown.

This same sample was also part of a study on T cells expressing NK-cell markers.

The sample was PBMCs. The chain carries TRBV11-2 and TRBJ2-2; 7 bases are a match to TRBD2. This sequence was found in a woman between 18 and 30 years old in good health. The CDR3 DNA reads as TGTGCCAGCAGCTTACCGGGAGGGAACACCGGGGAGCTGTTTTTT. It specifies CASSLPGGNTGELFF.